This T cell receptor beta chain came from a study of shared clonotypes between healthy human individuals. On this clone itself: Its antigen is as yet unknown.

General study results and limits: Generally, naive subsets (rather than memory subsets) showed larger estimated richness.

This was a deep-level run. Sorted-subset replicate PCRs used around 0.2 ug DNA, about 30,000 T cell genomes. Only in-frame clones appear in the TCRdb table, and some are missing; sequencing was by immunoSEQ multiplex PCR. The table includes about 330,000 clones, around 90% detected once. Germline assignment: CDR1 SGHDT and CDR2 YYEEEE. This CDR3 comprises 14 residues. V lost 5 bases and J 0 bases, leaving 9 bases between the germline ends. Study donors comprised healthy, HIV-negative adults devoid of recent acute infection or vaccination. The chain links TRBV5-6 to TRBJ1-5; a weak D match, TRBD1 (5 bases). Material for sequencing was memory CD8+ T cells sorted from blood. Subset of the sample: CD45RO+ cells pooled with CCR7-negative TemRA cells. This receptor was taken from a man aged 18 to 35 in good health. Here the CDR3 DNA reads TGTGCCAGCAGGATACAGGATAGCAATCAGCCCCAGCATTTT. Translating gives CASRIQDSNQPQHF.